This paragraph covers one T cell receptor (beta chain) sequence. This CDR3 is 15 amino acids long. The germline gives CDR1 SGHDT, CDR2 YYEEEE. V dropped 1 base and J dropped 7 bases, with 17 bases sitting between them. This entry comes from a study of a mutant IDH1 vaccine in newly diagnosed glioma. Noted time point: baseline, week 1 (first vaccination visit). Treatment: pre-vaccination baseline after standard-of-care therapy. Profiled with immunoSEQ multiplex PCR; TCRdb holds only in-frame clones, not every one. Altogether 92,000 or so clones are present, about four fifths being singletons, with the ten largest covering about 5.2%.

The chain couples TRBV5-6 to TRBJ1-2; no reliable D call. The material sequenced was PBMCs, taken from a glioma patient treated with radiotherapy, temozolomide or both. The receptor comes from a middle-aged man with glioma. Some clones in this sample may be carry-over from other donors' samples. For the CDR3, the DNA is TGTGCCAGCAGCTTGATGGACTGGAAATTTCGTGGCTACACCTTC. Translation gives CASSLMDWKFRGYTF.